This section outlines one TCR beta chain sequence together with its context. Its antigen has not been determined. Base qualities are not provided; no much larger clone lies one nucleotide away. The cohort consisted of hundreds of healthy bone marrow donors. At the time of sampling, every cohort member was nominally healthy, though immune exposures that went unrecorded were likely present. The donor was CMV seropositive and was included in the group of 300 or so seropositive cohort members. A peripheral blood sample was provided by each donor, and peripheral blood mononuclear cells were used for TCR beta sequencing. Genomic DNA was extracted from the blood cell samples with the Qiagen DNeasy Blood Extraction Kit. The protocol used for the library was the immunoSEQ multiplex PCR assay. For the multiplex PCR, a mixture combining 60 forward primers for TCR Vbeta segments and 13 reverse primers for TCR Jbeta segments was used. A multiplex PCR assay on genomic DNA amplified the CDR3 region of rearranged TCR beta genes. Amplified TCR beta libraries were sequenced as 87-base-pair reads on the Illumina HiSeq System. Processing in the source paper ran as follows. In a later analysis, tens of millions of unique TCR beta chains were counted across the 690 or so repertoires, and roughly 11 million of these chains were shared by at least two donors. Raw reads were error-corrected and collapsed into unique sequences with a nearest-neighbor algorithm that merged closely related sequences to remove PCR and sequencing errors. V, D and J gene segments were assigned by aligning CDR3 sequences to IMGT reference sequences. For a sequence to be retained, a match of at least six nucleotides to both a V gene segment and a J gene segment was required. A rearrangement counted as productive if the CDR3 had no stop codons and remained in frame with V and J, and every other rearrangement counted as non-productive. CDR3 was defined by IMGT convention, running from the second conserved V-encoded cysteine to the conserved J-encoded phenylalanine. In an earlier analysis of approximately 590 of the donors, sequences lacking an unambiguous match to a single V gene segment were excluded. An earlier analysis of a few hundred of the donors called V segments functional above 56.7% productive rearrangements and segregating when the between-donor standard deviation exceeded 5%. A statistical classification framework was built for diagnosing cytomegalovirus status from the catalog of TCR beta chain sequences. V and J gene assignment, in a later analysis, came from comparing TCR nucleotide sequences with IMGT/GENE-DB human TR gene sequences. A later analysis assigned CDR3 sequences and most-parsimonious VDJ recombination scenarios with the TCRdist pipeline. In a later analysis, each TCR beta chain was defined by its CDR3 amino acid sequence together with its V-gene family, and reads without a unique V-gene family were excluded. In a later analysis, 450 to 600 highly shared, low-generation-probability nucleotide sequences were removed to address suspected cross-contamination and a sequencing artifact. In a later analysis, a clonal expansion index for each public chain was calculated from normalized within-repertoire ranks of inferred template counts. In a later analysis, generation probabilities were computed using a VDJ recombination model fitted to out-of-frame rearrangements, and the results were checked against IGoR. Hypergeometric tests were used in a later analysis to score TCR-TCR, TCR-HLA and TCR-CMV co-occurrence, with a repertoire-size bias correction applied to the TCR pairs. False discovery rates were estimated in a later analysis by permuting HLA or CMV assignments 20 times. In a later analysis, co-occurring TCRs were grouped using DBSCAN, with TCRdist sequence similarity added in when clustering inside HLA-allele-positive subsets. Repertoires with fewer than 30,000 or more than 120,000 public chains, plus five repertoires with anomalous nucleotide sharing, were excluded from co-occurrence clustering. TCRdb's version of the immuneACCESS table is confined to in-frame rearrangements and falls short of the full clone set. An unresolved V gene accounts for under half of the shortfall where checked; the remainder is of unknown origin. The DNA gave D and trimming, while V, J and clone size come from that table. The sample table shows nearly 200,000 clones, and 75% to 90% are seen once. Around 6.3% of the sample belongs to the ten largest clones.

The data stem from a study of cytomegalovirus exposure and HLA in healthy donors (dated by TCRdb to 2016 to 2017). Some background on the complete study: An earlier analysis of roughly 570 of the donors reported under 300 Gb of sequence data and around 100 million unique TCR beta sequences obtained from about 170 million T cells. Donor age, sex, ethnicity and CMV serostatus were compiled together with the repertoire data. The aim of the study was to test whether cataloging public T cell receptors could identify signatures of past pathogen exposure. In a later genetic analysis, genome-wide SNP genotypes for about 65% of the roughly 670 donors were used, and that subset was treated as a discovery cohort. The study combined high-throughput TCR immunosequencing, statistical association of individual TCRs with disease status, and machine learning to predict cytomegalovirus infection status. Typing coverage differed by locus: A, B, C, DRB1 and DQB1 were typed in about 629-640 donors, DQA1 in about 550, DPA1 in 600 to 610, and DPB1 in around 490. Using immunosequencing, the study profiled T cell repertoires from roughly 650 subjects and related those repertoires to cytomegalovirus serostatus. Among roughly 400 genotyped donors of the cohort, an average of approximately 250,000 unique TCR beta nucleotide sequences were sequenced per donor, about a sixth of them non-productive. In addition to the first cohort of 666 subjects, a separate validation cohort of approximately 120 different subjects was used. All discovery cohort repertoires had been generated on a single sequencing platform. In an earlier analysis of a few hundred of the donors, high-throughput TCR beta sequencing was used to judge whether each TCR beta V gene segment behaved as functional or pseudogenic. About 5 DR-DQ haplotypes were handled as single units for association and clustering, since linkage in the cohort was strong. An early release that covered roughly 600 HLA-typed donors contained about 290 gigabases of sequencing data and around 80 million unique TCR sequences. In the later analysis, no new phenotypic data were used to find candidate immune exposures; instead, reliance was placed on TCR beta sequences and their occurrence across donors. Of the roughly 390 genotyped donors, 75% to 85% were placed in the genetic ancestry cluster associated with self-reported Caucasian donors. To study patterns of TCR occurrence, a later analysis re-analyzed previously published TCR beta repertoires from several hundred donors and added high-resolution HLA genotyping. HLA typing covered class I and class II loci at four-digit resolution. Study-wide conclusions, independent of this receptor: In a later genetic analysis, fewer N-insertions in productive TCRs were reported among donors in an Asian-associated ancestry cluster than the roughly 700-donor mean. According to a later analysis, most CMV-associated TCR beta chains appeared to be HLA-restricted, and the HLA associations seemed to be driven largely by CMV exposure. For the cohort, immune exposure information was limited to CMV serostatus. A cluster of highly shared sequence variants was judged likely to be a technical artifact of the sequencing pipeline. A later analysis found that HLA-associated TCR beta chains were more clonally expanded and had lower generation probabilities than equally common non-associated chains. Some IMGT-functional V segments, including TRBV6-2 and TRBV6-3, could not be distinguished by the 87-base-pair reads and were therefore excluded. A further reported finding was that TCR beta sequences accurately predicted the HLA-A and HLA-B alleles for most subjects in the first cohort. In vitro tests confirmed that a few of the cytomegalovirus-associated TCR beta chains recognize cytomegalovirus antigens. According to a later analysis, TCR association rates differed among HLA loci, with DRB1 alleles showing the most associated TCRs and HLA-C alleles showing the fewest. Across donors, most TCR sequences were observed very rarely, whereas some public TCRs were present in many individuals. A later analysis associated roughly 17,000 TCR beta sequences with specific HLA alleles at a false discovery rate of 0.05. Because some donors lacked HLA typing at each locus, the association tests relied only on the typed subset. It was suggested by the authors that the approach could potentially be generalized to other disease states and immunological phenotypes. In the study, about 150 TCR beta chains were listed as associated with cytomegalovirus. The presence/absence analyses assumed that sequencing depth was roughly uniform across donors, and that assumption may not be true. In both the original and validation cohorts, the classifier was reported to diagnose cytomegalovirus status with high specificity and sensitivity. In a later genetic analysis, a missense DCLRE1C variant was associated with V-gene and J-gene trimming of TCR beta chains, and the association was replicated in an independent cohort. Correlated functional status among segregating V segments might reflect linkage disequilibrium, but an unknown experimental factor could not be ruled out. In this cohort, only TCR beta chains were sequenced, and detectable features were limited by the absence of alpha or paired-chain data. Several of the top co-occurrence clusters appeared to be linked to parvovirus B19, influenza, CMV and Epstein-Barr virus, according to a later analysis. Roughly 15 rarely observed V segments, including chromosome 9 orphons, were excluded from the earlier analysis of several hundred of the donors because counts were too low. Broadly in line with IMGT annotations, most TCR beta V segments showed up in productive rearrangements about 87% or about 30% of the time in an earlier analysis of roughly 590 of the donors. Assigning TCR associations to individual alleles was difficult when HLA alleles, especially DR and DQ, strongly co-occurred.

The germline V gene supplies CDR1 SGHRS and CDR2 YFSETQ. The CDR3 runs 16 residues from the cysteine to the phenylalanine. Of the read, only the CDR3 DNA is kept; its 48 bases are in frame from base 1. After removal of 0 bases from V and 2 bases from J, the junction retains 5 bases not matched to a gene. The receptor chain draws on TRBV5-1 and TRBJ2-7; the junction holds 10 bases that match TRBD2. This TCR was sampled from a woman aged 50 to 65 in good health and CMV-seropositive. Material: PBMCs. The sequence in DNA is TGCGCCAGCAGCTTGGGGCTAGCGGGAGAGACCTACGAGCAGTACTTC. Its translation reads: CASSLGLAGETYEQYF. Where the CDR3 stops, the reference TRBV5-1 and TRBJ2-7 genes take over; the full variable domain is KAGVTQTPRYLIKTRGQQVTLSCSPISGHRSVSWYQQTPGQGLQFLFEYFSETQRNKGNFPGRFSGRQFSNSRSEMNVSTLELGDSALYLCASSLGLAGETYEQYFGPGTRLTVT.